The rows below give T cell receptor beta chains drawn from one sample of a study of T cell responses to AZD1222 COVID-19 vaccine. The assay was immunoSEQ multiplex PCR, and TCRdb's table has in-frame clones only and misses some. The data hold about 97,000 clones, with around 87% observed a single time. The material was peripheral blood, obtained 28 days after the second AZD1222 dose. These receptor sequences come from an adult who received the AZD1222 COVID-19 vaccine. CDR3s include the opening cysteine and the closing phenylalanine or tryptophan. The size entry is marked missing in some rows and otherwise reads once, few, many or a size class.

clone_size v_call cdr3_aa
- TRBV12-3/TRBV12-4 CASRQPNEQFF
- TRBV7-2 CASSLGDRTNYGYTF
- TRBV6-1 CASSEWNISGKNIQYF
- TRBV29-1 CSVVSPDTQYF
- TRBV30 CAWSPKTEAFF
- TRBV3-1/TRBV3-2 CASSQEGVGGAAGYTF
- TRBV29-1 CSVPLGGFDYGYTF
- TRBV2 CASRYRGGEQFF
once TRBV7-9 CASSLGVGEQYF
- TRBV24-1 CATHNGQSLARGYTF
once TRBV7-9 CASSRTGRSSYEQYF
- TRBV11-3 CASGWGGQNGYTF
- TRBV30 CAWSDNRRQPQHF